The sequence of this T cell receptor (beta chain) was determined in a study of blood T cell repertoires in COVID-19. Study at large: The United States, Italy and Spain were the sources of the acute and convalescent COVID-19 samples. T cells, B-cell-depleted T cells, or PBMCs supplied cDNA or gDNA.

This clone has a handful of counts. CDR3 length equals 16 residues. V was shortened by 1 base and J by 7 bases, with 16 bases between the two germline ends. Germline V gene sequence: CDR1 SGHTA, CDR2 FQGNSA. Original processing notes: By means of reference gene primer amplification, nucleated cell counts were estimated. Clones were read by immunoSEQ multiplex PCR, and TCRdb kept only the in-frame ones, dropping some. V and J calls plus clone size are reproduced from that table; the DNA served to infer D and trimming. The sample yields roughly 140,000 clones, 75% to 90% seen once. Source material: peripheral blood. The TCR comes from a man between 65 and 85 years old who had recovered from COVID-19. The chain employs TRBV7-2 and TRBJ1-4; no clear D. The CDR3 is CASSLEMVELGEKLFF. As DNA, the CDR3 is TGTGCCAGCAGCTTAGAAATGGTGGAGCTAGGTGAAAAACTGTTTTTT.